Presented here are 25 T cell receptor beta chains from one specimen sequenced in a study of T cell changes during pregnancy in multiple sclerosis. Sequenced by immunoSEQ multiplex PCR; TCRdb stores in-frame clones only, minus some. Of tens of thousands of clones in the sample, 93% are singletons; the top ten hold roughly 0.4%. The sequenced sample was CD4+ T cells from peripheral blood mononuclear cells, obtained in the second trimester of pregnancy. Receptor source: a female donor with multiple sclerosis, enrolled in a pregnancy study.

V and J are TRBV5-1 and TRBJ2-3; 7 nucleotides agree with TRBD1. The J segment lost 3 bases and the V segment lost 3 bases, leaving 1 base of the junction unmatched. This CDR3 comprises 13 residues. The germline CDR1 and CDR2 sequences are SGHRS and YFSETQ. DNA of the CDR3: TGCGCCAGCAGCTCGACAGGGACAGATACGCAGTATTTT. Its protein product is CASSSTGTDTQYF.

The chain recombines TRBV5-1 with TRBJ2-7, with 8 bases lining up with TRBD1. The germline V gene has CDR1 SGHRS and CDR2 YFSETQ. Trimming cost V 2 bases and J 5 bases; bases outside gene matches: 3. The CDR3 runs 13 residues. The DNA for the CDR3 is TGCGCCAGCAGCTTCAGGGGGCAAAACGAGCAGTACTTC. Amino acids: CASSFRGQNEQYF.

J is TRBJ2-2 and V is TRBV5-1; TRBD1 might be the D (5 bases). Germline CDR1 SGHRS, CDR2 YFSETQ. The CDR3 is 15 amino acids. The V end was cut by 2 bases, the J end by 2 bases, with 10 bases between. The chain's CDR3 is CASSLKGPNTGELFF. For the CDR3, the DNA is TGCGCCAGCAGCTTAAAGGGGCCCAACACCGGGGAGCTGTTTTTT. Full variable domain (rest looked up from reference TRBV5-1 and TRBJ2-2): KAGVTQTPRYLIKTRGQQVTLSCSPISGHRSVSWYQQTPGQGLQFLFEYFSETQRNKGNFPGRFSGRQFSNSRSEMNVSTLELGDSALYLCASSLKGPNTGELFFGEGSRLTVL.

The CDR3 DNA is TGTGCCAGTAGTATATCAGGGGGCTTCGCAGATACGCAGTATTTT. Translation: CASSISGGFADTQYF. V is TRBV19 and J is TRBJ2-3; TRBD1 matches at 8 bases. With 2 bases clipped from V and 4 bases from J, the junction kept 5 bases outside the gene matches. The CDR3 consists of 15 residues. Germline V CDR1 and CDR2: LNHDA, SQIVND (reference sequence).

The V and J genes are TRBV30 and TRBJ2-2, with TRBD2 identical over 11 bases. There are 15 residues in the CDR3. Looked up from germline, CDR1 is GTSNPN and CDR2 is SVGIG (reference sequence). Unmatched junction bases numbered 7, after V lost 5 bases and J lost 5 bases. This CDR3 is CAWYSGRAWTGELFF. CDR3 DNA sequence: TGTGCCTGGTATAGCGGGAGGGCCTGGACCGGGGAGCTGTTTTTT.

This clone showed up just a few times. CDR3 region: CATKPLGLAGNNEQFF. As DNA, the CDR3 is TGTGCTACAAAGCCCCTGGGGCTAGCGGGGAACAATGAGCAGTTCTTC. The rearrangement uses TRBV19 and TRBJ2-1; 9 bases agree with TRBD2. In germline, CDR1 is LNHDA, CDR2 SQIVND (reference sequence). The CDR3 is 16 amino acids.

The chain links TRBV5-5 to TRBJ2-2, with D perhaps matching TRBD2 (6 bases). Germline assignment: CDR1 SGHKS and CDR2 YYEKEE (reference sequence). V was clipped by 0 bases and J by 5 bases, with 14 bases between them. The CDR3 has 16 amino acids. CDR3: CASSLGWRERTGELFF. As DNA, the CDR3 is TGTGCCAGCAGCTTGGGGTGGCGGGAACGGACCGGGGAGCTGTTTTTT.

This chain uses TRBV4-2 with TRBJ2-1; D is possibly TRBD2 (5 bases). Between the trimmed V and J ends, which lost 1 base and 2 bases, there was a span of 12 bases. Looked up from germline, CDR1 is LGHNA and CDR2 is YNFKEQ. This CDR3 has 16 amino acids. In DNA, the CDR3 is TGTGCCAGCAGCCAAGCGGCTAGCATCACCTACAATGAGCAGTTCTTC. This codes for CASSQAASITYNEQFF.

The gene calls are TRBV2 and TRBJ2-7, with TRBD1 identical over 8 bases. This CDR3 is 15 amino acids long. CDR1 SNHLY and CDR2 FYNNEI come from the germline V gene. After removal of 6 bases from V and 3 bases from J, the junction contained 10 bases not matched to a gene. The CDR3 bases are TGTGCCAGCAGCGAGGAGGGGACAGGACTCTACGAGCAGTACTTC. This gives the protein CASSEEGTGLYEQYF.

V and J are TRBV19 and TRBJ2-7; 10 positions agree with TRBD2. V lost 1 base, J lost 0 bases, and 12 bases stayed unmatched. The germline V gene has CDR1 LNHDA and CDR2 SQIVND (reference sequence). The CDR3 is 19 amino acids. The CDR3 is CASSIVPGSLAGNSYEQYF. Written as DNA, the CDR3 is TGTGCCAGTAGTATAGTTCCGGGTTCACTAGCGGGGAACTCCTACGAGCAGTACTTC.

In DNA, the CDR3 is TGTGCCAGTAGTATTGGACAGGGGGCGCTCGGCTACACCTTC. Translating it yields CASSIGQGALGYTF. J is TRBJ1-2 and V is TRBV19; the match to TRBD1 covers 11 bases. CDR1 and CDR2 from the germline V gene are LNHDA and SQIVND (reference sequence). The CDR3 contains 14 residues. V was pared by 3 bases and J by 8 bases, with 5 bases of the junction left unmatched.

This chain uses TRBV27 with TRBJ1-5; 7 positions match TRBD1. V lost 2 bases to trimming and J lost 4 bases; unmatched junction nucleotides: 5. Germline-derived CDR1 and CDR2 are MNHEY and SMNVEV (reference sequence). The CDR3 covers 15 residues. CDR3 amino acids: CASSLLGQLNQPQHF. The CDR3 DNA is TGTGCCAGCAGTTTACTGGGACAGCTTAATCAGCCCCAGCATTTT.

The chain employs TRBV6-1 and TRBJ1-2, with TRBD1 identical over 7 bases. V was pared by 8 bases and J by 0 bases, with 6 bases of the junction left unmatched. The germline gives CDR1 MNHNS, CDR2 SASEGT. This CDR3 has 14 residues. The CDR3: CASAYRGANYGYTF. Written as DNA, the CDR3 is TGTGCCAGCGCGTACAGGGGAGCTAACTATGGCTACACCTTC.

V gene TRBV5-1 combines with J gene TRBJ2-1; D ambiguous. CDR1 and CDR2 from the germline V gene are SGHRS and YFSETQ. The CDR3 runs 14 residues. With 7 bases removed from V and 0 bases from J, the gap between germline ends came to 11 bases. The CDR3 nucleotides read TGCGCCAGCCGATCAGCGAGCTCCTACAATGAGCAGTTCTTC. Translated: CASRSASSYNEQFF.

Here the CDR3 reads CASRRWYEQYF. In DNA form, the CDR3 reads TGTGCCAGCAGACGGTGGTACGAGCAGTACTTC. The chain is built from TRBV28 and TRBJ2-7, with unresolved D. CDR3 size: 11 residues. V lost 6 bases, J lost 4 bases, and 7 bases lay in between. Looked up from germline, CDR1 is MDHEN and CDR2 is SYDVKM.

J is TRBJ2-5 and V is TRBV5-4, with a possible D match to TRBD1 (5 bases). CDR1 is SGHNT, CDR2 YYREEE, per germline (reference sequence). The CDR3 totals 15 residues. Deletions cut 4 bases from V and 1 base from J, with 14 bases between. In DNA form, the CDR3 reads TGTGCCAGCAGCCCCACCAGGGTGGTCCAAGAGACCCAGTACTTC. Its protein is CASSPTRVVQETQYF.

This chain connects TRBV7-9 to TRBJ2-5, with TRBD2 matching 9 bases. Looked up from germline, CDR1 is SEHNR and CDR2 is FQNEAQ (reference sequence). The CDR3 runs to 14 residues. The V segment lost 3 bases and the J segment 3 bases; nucleotides outside the gene matches: 2. In DNA form, the CDR3 reads TGTGCCAGCAGCTTTCCTAGCGGGAAAGAGACCCAGTACTTC. It codes for CASSFPSGKETQYF.

The chain has TRBV11-2 and TRBJ1-6; D uncertain. With 5 bases removed from V and 13 bases from J, the gap between germline ends came to 12 bases. The CDR3 is 12 residues long. The V gene's germline CDR1 is SGHAT and CDR2 FQNNGV. The CDR3 DNA is TGTGCCAGCAGCGGCGGCCTTTCGCCCCTCCACTTT. As protein: CASSGGLSPLHF.

V is TRBV19 and J is TRBJ2-7, with TRBD2 identical over 9 bases. Trimming cost V 3 bases and J 0 bases; bases outside gene matches: 3. Germline V gene data show CDR1 as LNHDA and CDR2 as SQIVND (reference sequence). The CDR3 is 15 residues long. CDR3 in DNA: TGTGCCAGTAGTATCCCGGGACTAGCCTCCTACGAGCAGTACTTC. Its protein is CASSIPGLASYEQYF. Looking up the rest from reference TRBV19 and TRBJ2-7 gives the full variable domain: DGGITQSPKYLFRKEGQNVTLSCEQNLNHDAMYWYRQDPGQGLRLIYYSQIVNDFQKGDIAEGYSVSREKKESFPLTVTSAQKNPTAFYLCASSIPGLASYEQYFGPGTRLTVT.

CDR3 loop: CASSPRQGDEAFF. CDR3 DNA: TGTGCCAGCTCACCCCGACAGGGTGATGAAGCTTTCTTT. The rearrangement uses TRBV18 and TRBJ1-1, with 7 bases aligning to TRBD1. Germline CDR1 and CDR2: KGHSH and LQKENI. V dropped 3 bases and J dropped 7; count of bases not matched to a gene: 5. This CDR3 has 13 amino acids. The full variable domain, with the rest looked up from reference TRBV18 and TRBJ1-1, is NAGVMQNPRHLVRRRGQEARLRCSPMKGHSHVYWYRQLPEEGLKFMVYLQKENIIDESGMPKERFSAEFPKEGPSILRIQQVVRGDSAAYFCASSPRQGDEAFFGQGTRLTVV.

CDR3 sequence reads: CASSEQGSGANVLTF. The CDR3, as DNA: TGTGCCAGCAGCGAACAGGGATCTGGGGCCAACGTCCTGACTTTC. The V call is TRBV28, the J call TRBJ2-6, with D perhaps TRBD1 (6 bases). Trimming left V 6 bases short and J 1 base short, with 10 bases between. Germline CDR1 MDHEN, CDR2 SYDVKM. The CDR3 extends over 15 amino acids.

With regard to this clone: A read error may account for a junction end that differs from germline. The chain recombines TRBV13 with TRBJ2-3; no definite D call. This CDR3 is 11 amino acids long. Germline lookup yields CDR1 PRHDT and CDR2 FYEKMQ (reference sequence). The CDR3 DNA reads TGTGCCAGCAGCCTAGGGCCGCGAAGGTATTTT. Its protein is CASSLGPRRYF.

The gene calls are TRBV19 and TRBJ2-7; TRBD2 might be the D (5 bases). V gave up 2 bases and J gave up 1 base, with 6 bases separating them. The CDR3 is 13 amino acids. CDR1 is LNHDA and CDR2 is SQIVND in the germline V gene (reference sequence). CDR3 residues: CASSIRESYEQYF. CDR3 DNA sequence: TGTGCCAGTAGTATACGGGAATCCTACGAGCAGTACTTC.

The genes are TRBV28 and TRBJ2-1, with TRBD2 matching 7 bases. J lost 0 bases, V lost 6 bases, and 5 bases had no gene match. CDR1 and CDR2 (germline): MDHEN, SYDVKM. The length of the CDR3 is 15 residues. The CDR3 bases are TGTGCCAGCAGGAGGGGCGGGAGCTCCTACAATGAGCAGTTCTTC. It yields the protein CASRRGGSSYNEQFF.

The chain employs TRBV7-9 and TRBJ2-1; the D gene is possibly TRBD1 (6 bases). The V end was cut by 5 bases, the J end by 4 bases, with 15 bases between. This CDR3 comprises 15 residues. The germline gives CDR1 SEHNR, CDR2 FQNEAQ (reference sequence). CDR3 amino acids: CASSTVGTRYNEQFF. The DNA of the CDR3 is TGTGCCAGCAGCACGGTCGGGACAAGATACAATGAGCAGTTCTTC. Supplemented by reference TRBV7-9 and TRBJ2-1, the full variable domain reads DTGVSQNPRHKITKRGQNVTFRCDPISEHNRLYWYRQTLGQGPEFLTYFQNEAQLEKSRLLSDRFSAERPKGSFSTLEIQRTEQGDSAMYLCASSTVGTRYNEQFFGPGTRLTVL.